Each of the 27 T cell receptor beta chains below was sequenced from the same sample in a study of T cell responses to AZD1222 COVID-19 vaccine. Method: immunoSEQ multiplex PCR; TCRdb's copy keeps in-frame clones and lacks some. The data show some 150,000 clones, approximately 83% seen once. This specimen was peripheral blood, taken on day 0 of AZD1222 vaccination. Receptors were obtained from an adult in good health.

This clone was recorded a few times. This CDR3 is also generated by other DNA sequences in the sample. The chain employs TRBV30 and TRBJ2-7, with D hard to call. Germline V gives CDR1 GTSNPN, CDR2 SVGIG (reference sequence). CDR3 length: 13 residues. Trimming left V 0 bases short and J 0 bases short, with 6 bases between. The CDR3 loop is CAWSVWGSYEQYF. The CDR3 DNA is TGTGCCTGGAGTGTATGGGGCTCCTACGAGCAGTACTTC. Drawing the rest from reference TRBV30 and TRBJ2-7, the complete variable domain is SQTIHQWPATLVQPVGSPLSLECTVEGTSNPNLYWYRQAAGRGLQLLFYSVGIGQISSEVPQNLSASRPQDRQFILSSKKLLLSDSGFYLCAWSVWGSYEQYFGPGTRLTVT.

The V call is TRBV11-2, the J call TRBJ2-2; D gene uncertain. Germline CDR1 and CDR2: SGHAT and FQNNGV. The length of the CDR3 is 12 residues. Trimming cost V 8 bases and J 7 bases, with 11 bases left between them. The CDR3 coding sequence is TGTGCCAGCGGGCAAATCCACGGGGAGCTGTTTTTT. It encodes CASGQIHGELFF. The full variable domain, in which reference TRBV11-2 and TRBJ2-2 provide the parts outside the CDR3, is EAGVAQSPRYKIIEKRQSVAFWCNPISGHATLYWYQQILGQGPKLLIQFQNNGVVDDSQLPKDRFSAERLKGVDSTLKIQPAKLEDSAVYLCASGQIHGELFFGEGSRLTVL.

The chain couples TRBV2 to TRBJ1-1; possibly TRBD1 for D (5 bases). The germline CDR1 and CDR2 sequences are SNHLY and FYNNEI. V lost 8 bases to trimming and J lost 4 bases, with 14 bases between them. This CDR3 is built from 13 residues. Written as DNA, the CDR3 is TGTGCCAGCTGTCAAATTGGGGGCACTGAAGCTTTCTTT. This translates into CASCQIGGTEAFF.

CDR3 region: CASSLGEGSYNEQFF. The CDR3 nucleotides read TGCGCCAGCAGCTTGGGGGAGGGGTCCTACAATGAGCAGTTCTTC. V usage is TRBV5-1 and J usage is TRBJ2-1; TRBD2 matches at 7 bases. The germline V gene has CDR1 SGHRS and CDR2 YFSETQ. This CDR3 has 15 residues. V gave up 0 bases and J gave up 1 base; unmatched junction bases: 1.

This clone has just one count. The rearrangement uses TRBV20-1 and TRBJ1-2; D not resolved. The V end lost 6 bases, the J end lost 5 bases, and 10 bases lay between the germline ends. CDR3 length equals 11 residues. Per the germline V gene, CDR1 is DFQATT and CDR2 is SNEGSKA (reference sequence). The CDR3 loop reads CSAQDAYGYTF. CDR3 nucleotide sequence: TGCAGTGCCCAGGATGCGTATGGCTACACCTTC.

CDR3 sequence: CASSSLQGNHEQFF. The CDR3 coding sequence is TGTGCCAGCAGCTCCCTTCAGGGTAATCATGAGCAGTTCTTC. V usage is TRBV11-3 and J usage is TRBJ2-1; tentative D call: TRBD1 (5 bases). The CDR3 is 14 amino acids. Trimming cost V 4 bases and J 8 bases, with 15 bases left between them. Per the germline V gene, CDR1 is SGHNT and CDR2 is YENEEA. Full variable domain (missing parts from reference TRBV11-3 and TRBJ2-1): EAGVVQSPRYKIIEKKQPVAFWCNPISGHNTLYWYLQNLGQGPELLIRYENEEAVDDSQLPKDRFSAERLKGVDSTLKIQPAELGDSAVYLCASSSLQGNHEQFFGPGTRLTVL.

The chain recombines TRBV6-6 with TRBJ1-5; weak D call: TRBD1 (5 bases). The CDR3 is made up of 15 amino acids. Trimming pared 7 bases from V and 2 bases from J, leaving 15 bases between. Germline assignment: CDR1 MNHNY and CDR2 SVGAGI (reference sequence). The CDR3 region has the DNA TGTGCCAGCACGTCCGGGGCACTGGGCAATCAGCCCCAGCATTTT. Translated: CASTSGALGNQPQHF.

V and J are TRBV7-8 and TRBJ1-5, with D maybe TRBD1 (6 bases). Germline values: CDR1 SGHVS, CDR2 FQNEAQ. The CDR3 is made up of 13 amino acids. V lost 5 bases, J lost 11 bases, and 16 bases lay in between. CDR3 residues: CASSPAGARSQHF. In DNA, the CDR3 is TGTGCCAGCAGCCCAGCAGGGGCAAGGTCCCAGCATTTT.

V usage is TRBV9 and J usage is TRBJ2-3; 9 nucleotides line up with TRBD2. This CDR3 is built from 16 residues. Trimming removed 7 bases from V and 1 base from J; junction bases left unmatched: 10. Per germline, CDR1 SGDLS and CDR2 YYNGEE. This CDR3 is CASREGIAGGTDTQYF. The CDR3 DNA reads TGTGCCAGCCGGGAAGGGATAGCGGGGGGCACAGATACGCAGTATTTT.

The genes are TRBV11-2 and TRBJ2-1; 7 positions agree with TRBD2. This CDR3 region has 15 residues. CDR1 and CDR2 (germline): SGHAT, FQNNGV. The V and J ends lost 3 bases and 9 bases, in that order; junction bases with no gene match: 11. The CDR3 loop reads CASSLELAARGEQFF. DNA for the CDR3: TGTGCCAGCAGCTTGGAGCTAGCGGCACGAGGTGAGCAGTTCTTC.

The DNA of the CDR3 is TGTGCCACCCATAATCCGGGCAACACTGAAGCTTTCTTT. This encodes CATHNPGNTEAFF. The rearrangement joins TRBV18 to TRBJ1-1; no definite D call. Germline CDR1 reads KGHSH; CDR2 reads LQKENI. The CDR3 spans 13 residues. Trimming cost V 10 bases and J 2 bases, with 14 bases left between them.

The DNA of the CDR3 is TGCGCCAGCAGGCTCGCAGGGGGGGCAGGAAACACCATATATTTT. This codes for CASRLAGGAGNTIYF. The chain joins TRBV5-1 to TRBJ1-3, with 7 nucleotides matching TRBD1. Trimming removed 5 bases from V and 4 bases from J; junction bases left unmatched: 9. The CDR3 is made up of 15 amino acids. Germline values: CDR1 SGHRS, CDR2 YFSETQ.

The CDR3 sequence: CASSEVSSGHYGYTF. DNA of the CDR3: TGTGCCAGCAGTGAAGTTTCCTCGGGGCACTATGGCTACACCTTC. The J gene is TRBJ1-2, the V gene TRBV6-1, with D possibly being TRBD1 (5 bases). Germline V gene data show CDR1 as MNHNS and CDR2 as SASEGT. CDR3 size: 15 residues. Trimming took off 1 base at V and 3 bases at J, with 12 bases between the two ends.

The chain employs TRBV11-2 and TRBJ1-6; no clear D gene. Deletions cut 1 base from V and 8 bases from J, with 6 bases between. Per the germline V gene, CDR1 is SGHAT and CDR2 is FQNNGV. This CDR3 comprises 13 residues. This CDR3 is CASSLARDSPLHF. The CDR3 DNA follows: TGTGCCAGCAGCTTAGCCAGAGATTCACCCCTCCACTTT.

This clone was seen a handful of times. The chain is built from TRBV4-1 and TRBJ2-5, with 9 bases aligning to TRBD1. The CDR3 covers 14 residues. In germline, CDR1 is MGHRA, CDR2 YSYEKL. V trimming: 4 bases; J trimming: 5 bases; junction bases outside the gene matches: 5. The CDR3 nucleotides read TGCGCCAGCAGCCTTACAGGGGGCCGGGAGACCCAGTACTTC. It is translated as CASSLTGGRETQYF.

The V and J genes are TRBV7-9 and TRBJ1-1; 10 positions agree with TRBD1. This CDR3 has 14 residues. V lost 10 bases to trimming and J lost 1 base; unmatched junction nucleotides: 6. Germline CDR1 SEHNR, CDR2 FQNEAQ (reference sequence). CDR3 sequence: CATRQGAPNTEAFF. The CDR3, as DNA: TGTGCCACCCGACAGGGGGCGCCGAACACTGAAGCTTTCTTT.

This chain uses TRBV30 with TRBJ1-5, with D possibly being TRBD1 (6 bases). The CDR3 is made up of 15 amino acids. Germline V lookup: CDR1 GTSNPN, CDR2 SVGIG (reference sequence). The V end lost 1 base, the J end lost 3 bases, and 13 bases lay between the germline ends. In DNA, the CDR3 is TGTGCCTGGAGTGACGGCAGGGGACTCAATCAGCCCCAGCATTTT. It encodes CAWSDGRGLNQPQHF.

This clone has more than one count but fewer than ten. V gene TRBV11-2 combines with J gene TRBJ1-1; TRBD1 agrees at 10 bases. The germline V gene has CDR1 SGHAT and CDR2 FQNNGV. This CDR3 comprises 16 residues. The trim removed 2 bases at V and 4 bases at J, leaving 7 bases unmatched. CDR3 coding DNA: TGTGCCAGCAGCTTAAGGGACAGGGGCTTGGCCACTGAAGCTTTCTTT. Amino acids: CASSLRDRGLATEAFF.

The chain combines TRBV6-5 with TRBJ1-1; D gene unclear. The V and J ends lost 0 bases and 0 bases respectively, with 5 bases between them. The CDR3 length is 14 residues. Germline V gene sequence: CDR1 MNHEY, CDR2 SVGAGI. The CDR3: CASSYSAVNTEAFF. The CDR3 DNA reads as TGTGCCAGCAGTTACTCTGCGGTGAACACTGAAGCTTTCTTT.

V is TRBV29-1 and J is TRBJ1-2; no clear D. V was shortened by 4 bases and J by 4 bases, with 22 bases between the two germline ends. The CDR3 covers 16 residues. Germline CDR1 reads SQVTM; CDR2 reads ANQGSEA. The CDR3 bases are TGCAGCGTTGGGGGAGGGCCCGTTGCTCAGGCCTATGGCTACACCTTC. Protein: CSVGGGPVAQAYGYTF.

V gene TRBV3-1 (or the pseudogene TRBV3-2) combines with J gene TRBJ1-6; tentative D call: TRBD1 (5 bases). The CDR3 is 17 residues long. Germline V gene lookup returns CDR1 LGHDT and CDR2 YNNKEL (reference sequence). The ends were cut back, 0 bases at V and 9 bases at J, with 18 bases in the middle. Here the CDR3 DNA reads TGTGCCAGCAGCCAAGACTGGTTGCAGGGCTTTGCTTCACCCCTCCACTTT. It yields the protein CASSQDWLQGFASPLHF.

V is TRBV7-6 and J is TRBJ2-1, with 9 positions matching TRBD2. J gave up 5 bases and V 1 base, and 12 bases lay outside the gene matches. Per the germline V gene, CDR1 is SGHVS and CDR2 is FNYEAQ. The length of the CDR3 is 18 residues. As DNA, the CDR3 is TGTGCCAGCAGCTTAGTAGGCGTTGTGGGCGGGAGGGACAATGAGCAGTTCTTC. As protein: CASSLVGVVGGRDNEQFF.

The rearrangement uses TRBV5-4 and TRBJ2-5, with a weak D call TRBD2 (7 bases). The CDR3 runs to 15 residues. V shed 2 bases and J shed 1 base, with 12 bases lying between them. Germline lookup yields CDR1 SGHNT and CDR2 YYREEE (reference sequence). CDR3 protein: CASSLGGAGQETQYF. In DNA form, the CDR3 reads TGTGCCAGCAGCTTAGGGGGGGCCGGCCAAGAGACCCAGTACTTC.

This clone was detected a few times. V is TRBV6-1 and J is TRBJ2-7, with D unresolved. CDR1 is MNHNS and CDR2 is SASEGT in the germline V gene. The CDR3 spans 16 residues. V was trimmed by 4 bases and J by 3 bases, leaving 19 bases between them. CDR3 coding DNA: TGTGCCAGCAGTGTACAGTACCGAACAGATCTCTACGAGCAGTACTTC. Its protein product is CASSVQYRTDLYEQYF.

This chain links TRBV27 with TRBJ1-4; no clear D gene. V shed 5 bases and J shed 6 bases, with 10 bases lying between them. The CDR3 extends over 13 amino acids. In germline, CDR1 is MNHEY, CDR2 SMNVEV (reference sequence). The DNA for the CDR3 is TGTGCCAGCAGTGAATGGGGAGATGAAAAACTGTTTTTT. It codes for CASSEWGDEKLFF.

This chain links TRBV30 with TRBJ2-2; D possibly corresponds to TRBD2 (6 bases). The CDR3 consists of 14 residues. In germline, CDR1 is GTSNPN, CDR2 SVGIG (reference sequence). Trimming removed 1 base at V and 3 bases at J, with 9 bases between. As DNA, the CDR3 is TGTGCCTGGAGTGAACTAGCTTACACCGGGGAGCTGTTTTTT. Encoded protein: CAWSELAYTGELFF.

The chain employs TRBV6-2 or TRBV6-3 and TRBJ2-1; TRBD1 aligns across 7 bases. CDR3 length: 16 residues. Trimming removed 6 bases from V and 2 bases from J; junction bases left unmatched: 10. The germline V gene encodes CDR1 MNHEY and CDR2 SVGEGT. In DNA form, the CDR3 reads TGTGCCAGCAGCATAGACAGGGCCTTAACCTACAATGAGCAGTTCTTC. Translating gives CASSIDRALTYNEQFF.